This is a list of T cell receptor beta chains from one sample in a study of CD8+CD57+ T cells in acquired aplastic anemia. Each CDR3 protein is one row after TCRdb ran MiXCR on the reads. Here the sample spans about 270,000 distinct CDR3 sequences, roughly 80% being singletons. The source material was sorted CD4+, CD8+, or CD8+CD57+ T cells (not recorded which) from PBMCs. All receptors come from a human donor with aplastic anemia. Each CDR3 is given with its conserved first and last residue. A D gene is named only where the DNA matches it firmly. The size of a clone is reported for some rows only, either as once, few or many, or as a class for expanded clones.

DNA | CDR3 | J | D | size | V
TGTGCCACCAGCGGACGCGGCATAGCCTACGCGCAGGACTTC | CATSGRGIAYAQDF | TRBJ2-7 | . | . | TRBV15
TGTGCCACCAGCGTACGGAGGGCACCACAGATACGCAACTTC | CATSVRRAPQIRNF | TRBJ2-5 | . | . | TRBV9
TGTGCCAGCCGGACTAGCTTCACAGATACGCAGTATTTT | CASRTSFTDTQYF | TRBJ2-3 | TRBD2 | . | TRBV6-2/TRBV6-3
TGTGCCACCAGGGACCCTCCAGAAGAGACGCAGTATTTC | CATRDPPEETQYF | TRBJ2-3 | . | . | TRBV15
TGTGCCAGCAGCGAAAAGGGACAGCCTACTAACTATGGCTACACCTTC | CASSEKGQPTNYGYTF | TRBJ1-2 | TRBD1 | . | TRBV4-2
TGTGCCAGCCGCGTAGGTTGCGATACCCAGTATTTT | CASRVGCDTQYF | TRBJ2-3 | . | . | TRBV9
TGTGCCAGCAGCCGGACAGGGACTTCTTCCGAGCAGTACTTCTTC | CASSRTGTSSEQYFF | TRBJ2-1 | TRBD1 | . | TRBV24-1
TGTGCCACCAGCAGAGAGGCGGACAGGGTGGAGGGGCAGTACTTC | CATSREADRVEGQYF | TRBJ2-7 | TRBD1 | . | TRBV15
TGTGCCAGCAGCCCCACGGCAGGGGCTCACACAGATAAGTTCTTC | CASSPTAGAHTDKFF | TRBJ2-1 | . | . | TRBV7-9
TGTGCCAGTAGTATGGTGCCAGCGGGATCAAAAGAGACCCAGTACTTC | CASSMVPAGSKETQYF | TRBJ2-5 | TRBD2 | . | TRBV24-1
TGTGCCAGCAGTGACTGGGGCGGAGCCTACAATGAGCAGTTCTTC | CASSDWGGAYNEQFF | TRBJ2-1 | . | . | TRBV6-1
TGTGCCACCAGCTTTCAGCCAGACGGGACAGCCCAGTCCTTC | CATSFQPDGTAQSF | TRBJ2-5 | TRBD1 | . | TRBV7-3
TGTGCCAGCGGGGGGACGCGCACAGATACGCAGTATTTT | CASGGTRTDTQYF | TRBJ2-3 | . | few | TRBV7-9
TGTGCCAGCAGCCGACGGGACAGACTTAACTATGGCTACACCTTC | CASSRRDRLNYGYTF | TRBJ1-2 | TRBD1 | . | TRBV6-6
TGTGCCACCAGCACGGCCAGCTCCTACGAGCAGTACTTC | CATSTASSYEQYF | TRBJ2-7 | . | . | TRBV15
TGTGCCAGTAGTATAGGGGGGATGCCTATCGAGCAGTACTTC | CASSIGGMPIEQYF | TRBJ2-7 | . | . | TRBV19
TGTGCCAGCAGCCAGGGGGGCGTCCACGGTCAGGCTGAGCAGTTCTTC | CASSQGGVHGQAEQFF | TRBJ2-1 | . | . | TRBV7-3
TGTGCCAGCGGGGACGGGGGCACAGAAAAACAGTATTTT | CASGDGGTEKQYF | TRBJ2-3 | . | . | TRBV7-6
TGTGCCAGCAGAATAGGACAAGGCAATCAGCCCCAGCATTTT | CASRIGQGNQPQHF | TRBJ1-5 | . | many | TRBV6-2/TRBV6-3
TGCAGTGCTAAAAACCTACAAACAGGGTACACCGGGGAGCTGTTTTTT | CSAKNLQTGYTGELFF | TRBJ2-2 | . | . | TRBV20-1
TGTGCCAGCAGCATAGGACCCGCCCGAAATCAGCCCCAGCATTTT | CASSIGPARNQPQHF | TRBJ1-5 | . | once | TRBV11-1
TGCAGCGTACACGACGGAAAACTACCTATCCCCTACTATGGCTACACCTTC | CSVHDGKLPIPYYGYTF | TRBJ1-2 | . | . | TRBV29-1
TGTGCCAGCAGTAACCGGGACACAACCTCCTACGAGCAGTACTTC | CASSNRDTTSYEQYF | TRBJ2-7 | . | . | TRBV12-3/TRBV12-4
TGTGCCAGCAGCAGGGCTAGAACAGGGGGAGAGACGCAGTTCTTC | CASSRARTGGETQFF | TRBJ2-1 | TRBD1 | . | TRBV15
TGTGCCAGCAGCGCGGGGGGACCAGGTGGCTACACCTTC | CASSAGGPGGYTF | TRBJ1-2 | . | . | TRBV5-6
TGTGCCAGCAGCACAGTAGCAGAGACCCAGTCCCACGGATTC | CASSTVAETQSHGF | TRBJ2-5 | . | . | TRBV7-9
TGTGCCAGCGCCCTAGGGGGGACCCATACGCAGTATTTT | CASALGGTHTQYF | TRBJ2-3 | . | . | TRBV7-2
TGTGCCAGTAGTATAGCTATCGGGGCCTACAATGACCAGTCCTTC | CASSIAIGAYNDQSF | TRBJ1-2 | . | . | TRBV19
TGTGCCGTTAGCGGGGGGGTTGGGACCACGCAGTATTTT | CAVSGGVGTTQYF | TRBJ2-3 | TRBD2 | . | TRBV11-1
TGCAGTGCCCGAGCCCTAGCGGGAGAGTATGAAAAACTGTTTTTT | CSARALAGEYEKLFF | TRBJ1-4 | . | once | TRBV20-1
TGTGCCAGCAGGCAGGGGGGCGGAGACGGTCAGGATGTGCAGTTCTTC | CASRQGGGDGQDVQFF | TRBJ2-1 | . | . | TRBV2
TGTGCCAGCAGCTTTACTAGGGAACTGAACACTGAAGCTTTCTTT | CASSFTRELNTEAFF | TRBJ1-1 | . | . | TRBV5-4
TGCGCCAGCAGTGAGTCGTCAGGAGGACAAATCAGTGAAACACTGTTTTTT | CASSESSGGQISETLFF | TRBJ1-4 | . | . | TRBV10-1
TGTGCCAGCAGCTCGCCAGGGGTCGCCGACTATGACTACTTC | CASSSPGVADYDYF | TRBJ2-5 | . | . | TRBV7-2
TGTGCCAGCAGCTTAACTCGGACAGGGAACACTGAAGCTCACTTT | CASSLTRTGNTEAHF | TRBJ1-6 | TRBD1 | . | TRBV7-9
TGCGCCAGCAGCCAGGGCCTGGTTGGGGCTTTCTTT | CASSQGLVGAFF | TRBJ1-1 | . | many | TRBV4-1
TGTGCCAGCAGCCAAGATCCAACGGCTAGCGGAGCCTACGAGCAGTACTTC | CASSQDPTASGAYEQYF | TRBJ2-7 | TRBD2 | once | TRBV11-3
TGTGCCAGCAGCCCCGAGGCAGGGATCTATGGCTACACCTTC | CASSPEAGIYGYTF | TRBJ1-2 | . | few | TRBV7-8
TGTGCCAGCAGCGTCGGGGGGTCGAGAAATCAGCCCTTC | CASSVGGSRNQPF | TRBJ2-5 | TRBD2 | . | TRBV9